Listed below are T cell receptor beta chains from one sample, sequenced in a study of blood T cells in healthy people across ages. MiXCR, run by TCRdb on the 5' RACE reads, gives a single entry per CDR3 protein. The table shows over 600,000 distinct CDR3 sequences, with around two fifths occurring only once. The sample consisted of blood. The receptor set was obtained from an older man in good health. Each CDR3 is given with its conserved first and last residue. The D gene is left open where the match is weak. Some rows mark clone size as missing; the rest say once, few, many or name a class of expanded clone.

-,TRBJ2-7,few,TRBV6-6,CASTENRVYEQYF,TGTGCCAGCACCGAGAATCGAGTCTACGAGCAGTACTTC
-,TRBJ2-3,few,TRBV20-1,CSARVRGAPEDTQYF,TGCAGTGCTAGGGTCCGGGGAGCACCGGAGGATACGCAGTATTTT
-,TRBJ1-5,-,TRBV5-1,CASSLGDNSNQPQHF,TGCGCCAGCAGCCTGGGGGACAATAGCAATCAGCCCCAGCATTTT
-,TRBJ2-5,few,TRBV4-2,CASSQDGSRQETQYF,TGTGCCAGCAGCCAAGATGGCAGCAGACAAGAGACCCAGTACTTC
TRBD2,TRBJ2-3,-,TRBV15,CATSRRAGGFSTDTQYF,TGTGCCACCAGCAGGCGGGCGGGGGGATTTAGCACAGATACGCAGTATTTT
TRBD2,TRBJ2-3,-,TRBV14,CASSQLAGASTDTQYF,TGTGCCAGCAGCCAGTTAGCGGGGGCTAGCACAGATACGCAGTATTTT
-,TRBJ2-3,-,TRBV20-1,CSATVFSTDTQYF,TGCAGTGCTACCGTTTTTAGCACAGATACGCAGTATTTT
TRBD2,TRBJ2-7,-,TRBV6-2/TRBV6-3,CASSKNPSGTSSYEQYF,TGTGCCAGCAGTAAGAACCCTAGCGGGACCAGCTCCTACGAGCAGTACTTC
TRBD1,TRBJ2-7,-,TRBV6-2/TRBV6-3,CASSTSSRDRADEQYF,TGTGCCAGCAGTACTTCTTCGCGGGACAGGGCAGACGAGCAGTACTTC
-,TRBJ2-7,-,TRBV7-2,CDSSVKGSYEQYF,TGTGACAGCAGCGTAAAGGGCTCCTACGAGCAGTACTTC
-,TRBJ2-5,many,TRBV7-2,CASSLGRKETQYF,TGTGCCAGCAGCTTAGGCAGAAAAGAGACCCAGTACTTC
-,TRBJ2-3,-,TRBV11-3,CASNLDPSMGTQYF,TGTGCCAGCAACTTAGACCCCAGTATGGGTACGCAGTATTTT
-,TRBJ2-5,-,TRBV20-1,CSARSPGVRQETQYF,TGCAGTGCTAGGTCTCCGGGAGTGCGCCAAGAGACCCAGTACTTC
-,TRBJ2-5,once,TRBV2,CVSRSNGRSQETQYF,TGTGTCAGCAGGTCAAACGGACGGTCCCAAGAGACCCAGTACTTC
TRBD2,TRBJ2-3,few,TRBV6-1,CASSEAGSGDKDTQYF,TGTGCCAGCAGTGAAGCCGGTAGCGGGGACAAAGATACGCAGTATTTT
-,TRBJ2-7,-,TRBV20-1,CSARSGRDEQYF,TGCAGTGCTAGATCGGGTCGGGACGAGCAGTACTTC
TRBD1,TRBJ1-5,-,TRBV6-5,CATRPGQGSQPQHF,TGTGCCACCCGGCCGGGACAGGGTTCTCAGCCCCAGCATTTT
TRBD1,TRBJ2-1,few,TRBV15,CATSRTGVENEQFF,TGTGCCACCAGCAGGACAGGGGTCGAGAATGAGCAGTTCTTC
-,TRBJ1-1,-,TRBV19,CASGLQRDTEAFF,TGTGCCAGCGGCCTTCAGAGGGACACTGAAGCTTTCTTT
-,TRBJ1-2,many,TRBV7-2,CASSLGTVNYGYTF,TGTGCCAGCAGCTTAGGGACAGTTAACTATGGCTACACCTTC
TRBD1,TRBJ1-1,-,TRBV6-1,CASRMDRLNTEAFF,TGTGCCAGCAGGATGGACAGGTTGAACACTGAAGCTTTCTTT
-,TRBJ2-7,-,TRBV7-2,CASSRGGSASYEQYF,TGTGCCAGCAGCCGAGGGGGGTCCGCCTCCTACGAGCAGTACTTC
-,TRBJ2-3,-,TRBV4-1,CASSQTGPGTPTDTQYF,TGCGCCAGCAGCCAGACCGGGCCGGGGACCCCCACAGATACGCAGTATTTT
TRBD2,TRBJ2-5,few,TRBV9,CASSVQLAGAGETQYF,TGTGCCAGCAGCGTACAACTAGCGGGAGCCGGAGAGACCCAGTACTTC
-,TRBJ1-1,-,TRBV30,CACEEGLRKAFF,TGTGCCTGTGAGGAGGGCTTAAGGAAAGCTTTCTTT
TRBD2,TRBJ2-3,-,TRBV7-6,CASSLLTSGGMTSSTDTQYF,TGTGCCAGCAGCTTATTGACTAGCGGGGGCATGACCTCTAGCACAGATACGCAGTATTTT
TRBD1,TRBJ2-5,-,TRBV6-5,CASSRQGPVETQYF,TGTGCCAGCAGCCGACAGGGCCCTGTAGAGACCCAGTACTTC
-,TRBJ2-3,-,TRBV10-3,CAVLGLSTDTQYF,TGTGCCGTCCTAGGACTTAGCACAGATACGCAGTATTTT
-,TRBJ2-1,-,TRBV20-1,CSARRPAYNEQFF,TGCAGCGCGAGAAGACCCGCATACAATGAGCAGTTCTTC
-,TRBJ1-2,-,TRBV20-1,CSARDSRGSNYGYTF,TGCAGTGCTAGAGATTCCCGGGGATCTAACTATGGCTACACCTTC
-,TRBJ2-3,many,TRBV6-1,CASSDLTDTQYF,TGTGCCAGCAGTGACTTAACGGATACGCAGTATTTT
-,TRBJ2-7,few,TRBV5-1,CASSPRDRTYEQYF,TGCGCCAGCAGCCCCCGGGACCGGACCTACGAGCAGTACTTC
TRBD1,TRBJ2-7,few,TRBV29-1,CSVDQGANEQYF,TGCAGCGTTGATCAGGGGGCGAATGAGCAGTACTTC
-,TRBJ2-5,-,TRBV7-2,CASSRDSLGRETQYF,TGTGCCAGCAGCCGTGACAGCTTGGGTCGAGAGACCCAGTACTTC
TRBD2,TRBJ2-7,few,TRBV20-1,CSFLAGGNSYEQYF,TGCAGTTTCCTAGCGGGGGGGAACTCCTACGAGCAGTACTTC
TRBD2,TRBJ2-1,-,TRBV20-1,CSAPEAGGWNEQFF,TGCAGTGCTCCGGAAGCGGGAGGCTGGAATGAGCAGTTCTTC
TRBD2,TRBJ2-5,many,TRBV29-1,CSVPLAGVGTQYF,TGCAGCGTCCCACTAGCGGGAGTAGGGACCCAGTACTTC
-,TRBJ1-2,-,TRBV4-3,CASSHTDSDGYTF,TGCGCCAGCAGCCACACCGACAGCGATGGCTACACCTTC
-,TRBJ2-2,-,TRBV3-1,CASSLLQVTGELFF,TGTGCCAGCAGCCTCCTTCAAGTAACCGGGGAGCTGTTTTTT
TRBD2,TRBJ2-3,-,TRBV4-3,CASSPHSGWERTDTQYF,TGCGCCAGCAGCCCCCATAGCGGGTGGGAACGCACAGATACGCAGTATTTT
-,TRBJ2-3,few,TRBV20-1,CSASGVRALTDTQYF,TGCAGTGCTAGCGGTGTGCGGGCCCTCACAGATACGCAGTATTTT
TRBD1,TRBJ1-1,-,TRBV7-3,CASSLSGGAGEAFF,TGTGCCAGCAGCTTATCAGGGGGCGCAGGTGAAGCTTTCTTT
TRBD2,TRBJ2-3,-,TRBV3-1,CASSQGGVLAATDTQYF,TGTGCCAGCAGCCAAGGGGGAGTACTAGCGGCCACAGATACGCAGTATTTT
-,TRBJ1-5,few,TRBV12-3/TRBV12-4,CASSLLSQPQHF,TGTGCCAGCAGTTTATTGAGTCAGCCCCAGCATTTT
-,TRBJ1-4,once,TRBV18,CASSPNGQPNNEKLFF,TGTGCCAGCTCTCCCAACGGACAACCGAATAATGAAAAACTGTTTTTT
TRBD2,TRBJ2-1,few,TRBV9,CASSYEPRTSGRMSSYNEQFF,TGTGCCAGCAGCTACGAGCCCCGGACTAGCGGGAGGATGAGCTCCTACAATGAGCAGTTCTTC
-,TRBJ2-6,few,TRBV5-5,CASSLRPGHISGANVLTF,TGTGCCAGCAGCCTAAGACCGGGACACATCTCTGGGGCCAACGTCCTGACTTTC
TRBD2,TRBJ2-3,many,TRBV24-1,CATSGTSGRTDTQYF,TGTGCCACCAGCGGAACTAGCGGGAGAACAGATACGCAGTATTTT
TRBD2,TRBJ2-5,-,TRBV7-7,CASSLDRSSGGESPKTQYF,TGTGCCAGCAGCTTAGATCGGTCTAGCGGGGGGGAAAGCCCCAAGACCCAGTACTTC
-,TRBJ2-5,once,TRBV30,CAWGNKGGETQYF,TGTGCCTGGGGCAATAAAGGGGGGGAGACCCAGTACTTC